A single sample gave rise to the 20 T cell receptor beta chains below, sequenced in a study of T cells in Graves' hyperthyroidism and ophthalmopathy. Amplified regions were TCR beta CDR3 sequences from RNA transcripts. TCR CDR3 regions were first amplified by RT-PCR with HTBI primers. Each CDR3 protein is one row after TCRdb ran MiXCR on the multiplex PCR reads. The profile shows a few hundred thousand distinct CDR3 sequences, approximately 15% of them singletons. Sequencing input: blood. The receptors come from a woman aged 25-40 years with Graves' hyperthyroidism.

The gene calls are TRBV4-3 and TRBJ1-3; no reliable D call. Trimming removed 0 bases at V and 7 bases at J, with 4 bases between. This CDR3 is built from 12 residues. Germline CDR1 reads LGHNA; CDR2 reads YSLEER. CDR3 amino acids: CASSQDRNTIYF. The CDR3 region has the DNA TGCGCCAGCAGCCAAGATAGGAACACCATATATTTT.

Many counts were recorded for this clonotype. The chain links TRBV20-1 to TRBJ1-1; 7 positions match TRBD1. The germline V gene has CDR1 DFQATT and CDR2 SNEGSKA (reference sequence). The CDR3 runs 14 residues. The junction had 7 bases not matched to a gene; V was cut back by 6 bases and J by 0 bases. CDR3 residues: CSAPGQTLNTEAFF. The CDR3, as DNA: TGCAGTGCGCCGGGACAGACACTGAACACTGAAGCTTTCTTT.

This clonotype was counted ten times or more. The V call is TRBV7-2, the J call TRBJ2-7; D perhaps matches TRBD2 (5 bases). V lost 0 bases to trimming and J lost 1 base, with 7 bases between them. The CDR3 has 14 amino acids. The germline V gene encodes CDR1 SGHTA and CDR2 FQGNSA. This CDR3 is CASSLALASYEQYF. CDR3 coding DNA: TGTGCCAGCAGCTTAGCCCTAGCTTCCTACGAGCAGTACTTC. Variable domain in full (rest from reference TRBV7-2 and TRBJ2-7): GAGVSQSPSNKVTEKGKDVELRCDPISGHTALYWYRQSLGQGLEFLIYFQGNSAPDKSGLPSDRFSAERTGGSVSTLTIQRTQQEDSAVYLCASSLALASYEQYFGPGTRLTVT.

The chain employs TRBV6-7 and TRBJ1-5; unclear D gene. TRBV6-7 is treated as an ORF (open reading frame) with a function not yet certain. V dropped 4 bases and J dropped 5 bases, with 9 bases sitting between them. CDR3 size: 13 residues. The DNA for the CDR3 is TGTGCCAGCAGTTGCCCGCCGCATCAGCCCCAGCATTTT. It is translated as CASSCPPHQPQHF.

V and J are TRBV20-1 and TRBJ2-1, with 14 bases identical to TRBD2. Germline trimming cut 2 bases from V and 0 bases from J; bases unmatched to any gene: 9. The V gene's germline CDR1 is DFQATT and CDR2 SNEGSKA (reference sequence). The CDR3 runs 19 residues. In nucleotides, the CDR3 is TGCAGTGCTAGAAAACGACTAGCGGGAGGGCCAAGCTCCTACAATGAGCAGTTCTTC. This translates into CSARKRLAGGPSSYNEQFF.

This clonotype was observed a handful of times. V usage is TRBV20-1 and J usage is TRBJ1-1; tentative D call: TRBD1 (5 bases). The CDR3 sequence is 19 residues long. The ends were cut back, 0 bases at V and 4 bases at J, with 27 bases in the middle. Germline CDR1 DFQATT, CDR2 SNEGSKA (reference sequence). For the CDR3, the DNA is TGCAGTGCTAGAGAGAGTTACAAAAACCGGGGCCTCTGGAGCACTGAAGCTTTCTTT. Its protein product is CSARESYKNRGLWSTEAFF.

This clonotype was recorded at least ten times. V usage is TRBV7-9 and J usage is TRBJ2-7, with TRBD2 matching over 8 bases. Germline V gene lookup returns CDR1 SEHNR and CDR2 FQNEAQ (reference sequence). The CDR3 loop spans 18 amino acids. V shed 2 bases, J shed 2 bases, and the junction held 14 bases outside the gene matches. The CDR3 DNA is TGTGCCAGCAGCTTACGGCAACTGGAGCGGGAGTTTCCCTACGAGCAGTACTTC. This encodes CASSLRQLEREFPYEQYF.

Details on this clonotype: This sequence may be a read error, since a much larger clone differs from it by one base. The chain recombines TRBV6-1 with TRBJ1-1; a weak D match, TRBD1 (6 bases). Germline CDR1 and CDR2: MNHNS and SASEGT. This CDR3 has 16 amino acids. V was pared by 1 base and J by 3 bases, with 15 bases between. In nucleotides, the CDR3 is TGTGCCAGCAGTGAAGGACCGTACAGGGCGTACACTGAAGCTTTCTTT. This gives the protein CASSEGPYRAYTEAFF.

The table lists this clonotype with many counts. The chain has TRBV3-1 and TRBJ2-1, with 9 bases that match TRBD2. J lost 7 bases, V lost 3 bases, and 13 bases had no gene match. The CDR3 consists of 17 residues. CDR1 LGHDT and CDR2 YNNKEL come from the germline V gene (reference sequence). The CDR3 coding sequence is TGTGCCAGCAGCCATCCTCTTAGCGGGAGAAGAAGGAATGAGCAGTTCTTC. It codes for CASSHPLSGRRRNEQFF.

This clonotype was recorded many times. The rearrangement uses TRBV20-1 and TRBJ2-3; 12 bases map to TRBD2. V lost 5 bases, J lost 2 bases, and 11 bases stayed unmatched. This CDR3 contains 17 residues. The V gene's germline CDR1 is DFQATT and CDR2 SNEGSKA (reference sequence). The CDR3 DNA follows: TGCAGTGCTGCACTAGCGGGAGGACAGTCGTTCACAGATACGCAGTATTTT. Its protein product is CSAALAGGQSFTDTQYF.

This clonotype has at least ten counts. The chain is built from TRBV24-1 and TRBJ2-1, with 9 bases matching TRBD1. CDR1 and CDR2 from the germline V gene are KGHDR and SFDVKD. V shed 3 bases and J 11 bases; nucleotides not matched to a gene: 7. The length of the CDR3 is 14 residues. CDR3 region: CATSDTVGQGQQFF. CDR3 nucleotide sequence: TGTGCCACCAGTGATACCGTGGGACAGGGTCAGCAGTTCTTC.

The V and J genes are TRBV30 and TRBJ2-1, with D uncertain. The V end was cut by 7 bases, the J end by 3 bases, with 7 bases between. Germline V lookup: CDR1 GTSNPN, CDR2 SVGIG (reference sequence). The CDR3 length is 11 residues. CDR3 sequence (DNA): TGTGCCTTGGAGAGCTACAATGAGCAGTTCTTC. Protein: CALESYNEQFF.

This clonotype has at least ten counts. This sequence joins TRBV6-1 and TRBJ2-1; D possibly matches TRBD1 or TRBD2 (5 bases each). The V gene's germline CDR1 is MNHNS and CDR2 SASEGT. This CDR3 contains 16 residues. Trimming stripped 10 bases from V and 0 bases from J, with 19 bases between. The CDR3 here is CATRGTGFDSYNEQFF. CDR3 in DNA: TGTGCCACCAGAGGGACGGGGTTCGACTCCTACAATGAGCAGTTCTTC.

This clonotype showed up many times. The chain links TRBV2 to TRBJ1-5, with 7 bases that match TRBD1. The CDR3 has 14 residues. V gave up 8 bases and J gave up 6 bases; unmatched junction bases: 10. Per germline, CDR1 SNHLY and CDR2 FYNNEI. The CDR3 DNA follows: TGTGCCAGCCAGATTGACAGGGTCGGTCAGCCCCAGCATTTT. Protein product: CASQIDRVGQPQHF.

At least ten counts were recorded for this clonotype. V usage is TRBV5-1 and J usage is TRBJ1-2; D gene unclear. In germline, CDR1 is SGHRS, CDR2 YFSETQ. Between the trimmed V and J ends, which lost 0 bases and 4 bases, there was a span of 13 bases. CDR3 size: 15 residues. In nucleotides, the CDR3 is TGCGCCAGCAGCTTGGATTATCCAGGACCCTATGGCTACACCTTC. It specifies CASSLDYPGPYGYTF.

This clonotype occurred a few times. The gene calls are TRBV5-1 and TRBJ2-6; a weak D match, TRBD1 (5 bases). Trimming removed 2 bases at V and 2 bases at J, with 8 bases between. CDR3 length: 15 amino acids. Germline assignment: CDR1 SGHRS and CDR2 YFSETQ. This CDR3 reads CASSFKGAGANVLTF. For the CDR3, the DNA is TGCGCCAGCAGCTTTAAAGGGGCTGGGGCCAACGTCCTGACTTTC.

The table lists this clonotype with many counts. The V gene is TRBV29-1, the J gene TRBJ2-7, with 8 bases matching TRBD2. Germline V CDR1 and CDR2: SQVTM, ANQGSEA. V gave up 6 bases and J gave up 2 bases; unmatched junction bases: 6. CDR3 size: 13 residues. The CDR3 DNA sequence: TGCAGCGTAAGCGGGAGTGGGACCTACGAGCAGTACTTC. Its translation is CSVSGSGTYEQYF.

This clonotype was counted between two and nine times. For the CDR3, the DNA is TGTGCCAGCAGAAAATCCGGGACAGGAGGCCAAGAGACCCAGTACTTC. This codes for CASRKSGTGGQETQYF. The rearrangement joins TRBV6-2 or TRBV6-3 to TRBJ2-5; 8 bases map to TRBD1. Germline CDR1 and CDR2: MNHEY and SVGEGT. V lost 6 bases to trimming and J lost 1 base; unmatched junction nucleotides: 10. This CDR3 has 16 residues.

This clonotype was observed a few times. The CDR3 region is CASSSVGASGSVGDYNEQFF. The CDR3 DNA follows: TGCGCCAGCAGCTCCGTGGGGGCTAGCGGGAGTGTGGGTGATTACAATGAGCAGTTCTTC. V is TRBV5-1 and J is TRBJ2-1; 10 bases are a match to TRBD2. The trim removed 3 bases at V and 4 bases at J, leaving 19 bases unmatched. The CDR3 totals 20 residues. Germline V gene sequence: CDR1 SGHRS, CDR2 YFSETQ.

CDR3 loop: CASSLGDRGVAYGYTF. The CDR3, as DNA: TGTGCCAGCAGCTTGGGGGACAGGGGAGTCGCGTATGGCTACACCTTC. The chain combines TRBV5-4 with TRBJ1-2; 10 nucleotides match TRBD1. J lost 5 bases, V lost 0 bases, and 7 bases had no gene match. Germline V CDR1 and CDR2: SGHNT, YYREEE (reference sequence). The CDR3 is made up of 16 amino acids.